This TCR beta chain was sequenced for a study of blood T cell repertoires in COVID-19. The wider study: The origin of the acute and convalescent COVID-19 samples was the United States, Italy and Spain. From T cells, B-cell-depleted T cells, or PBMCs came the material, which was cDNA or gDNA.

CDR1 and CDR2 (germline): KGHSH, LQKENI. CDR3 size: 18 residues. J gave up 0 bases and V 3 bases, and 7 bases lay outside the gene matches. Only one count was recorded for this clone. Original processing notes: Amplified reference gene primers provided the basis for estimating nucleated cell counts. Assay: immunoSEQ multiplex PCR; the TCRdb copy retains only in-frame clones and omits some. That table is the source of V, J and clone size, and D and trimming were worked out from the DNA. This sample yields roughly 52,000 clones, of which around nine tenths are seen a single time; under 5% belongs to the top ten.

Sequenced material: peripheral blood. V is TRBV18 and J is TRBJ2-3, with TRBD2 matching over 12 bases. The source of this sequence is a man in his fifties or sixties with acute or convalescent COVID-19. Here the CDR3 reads CASSPILTSGSSTDTQYF. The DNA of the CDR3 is TGTGCCAGCTCACCGATTTTGACTAGCGGGAGCAGCACAGATACGCAGTATTTT.